The T cell receptor beta chain described here comes from a study of blood T cell repertoires in COVID-19. The CDR3 is 14 residues long. Germline V gene data show CDR1 as LNHDA and CDR2 as SQIVND (reference sequence). V lost 4 bases and J lost 2, with 11 bases in between. TCRdb's copy holds only in-frame clones and misses some; the assay was immunoSEQ multiplex PCR. The table has about 340,000 clones, more than 90% seen once. This TCR came from a woman aged 30 to 39 who had recovered from COVID-19. Sequencing was done on a sample of PBMCs or T cells enriched from blood (not recorded which). The chain carries TRBV19 and TRBJ2-5; no reliable D call. The CDR3 is CASSNNDWQETQYF. DNA for the CDR3: TGTGCCAGTAGTAACAACGACTGGCAAGAGACCCAGTACTTC.